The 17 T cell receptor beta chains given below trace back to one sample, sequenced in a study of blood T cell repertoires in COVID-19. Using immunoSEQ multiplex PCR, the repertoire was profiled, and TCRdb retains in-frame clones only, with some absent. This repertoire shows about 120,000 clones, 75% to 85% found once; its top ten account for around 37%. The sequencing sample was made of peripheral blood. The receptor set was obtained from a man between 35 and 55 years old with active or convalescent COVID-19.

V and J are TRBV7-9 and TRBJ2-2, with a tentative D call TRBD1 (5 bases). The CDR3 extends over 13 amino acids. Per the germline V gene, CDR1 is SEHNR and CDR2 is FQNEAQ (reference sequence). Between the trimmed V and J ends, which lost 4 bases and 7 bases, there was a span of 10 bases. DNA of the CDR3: TGTGCCAGCAGCTCGACAGCAGGCGGGGAGCTGTTTTTT. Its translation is CASSSTAGGELFF.

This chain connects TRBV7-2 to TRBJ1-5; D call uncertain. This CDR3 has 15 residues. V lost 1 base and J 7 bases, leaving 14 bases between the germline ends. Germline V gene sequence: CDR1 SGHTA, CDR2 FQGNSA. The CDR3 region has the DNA TGTGCCAGCAGCTTAGATGGAGGGCGAGGACAGCCCCAGCATTTT. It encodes CASSLDGGRGQPQHF.

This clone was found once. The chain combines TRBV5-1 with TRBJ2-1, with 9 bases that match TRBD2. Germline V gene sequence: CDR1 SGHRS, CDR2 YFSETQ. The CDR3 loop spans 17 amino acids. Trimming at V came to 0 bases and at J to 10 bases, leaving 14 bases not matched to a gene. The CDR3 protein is CASSLEFGAGGQREQFF. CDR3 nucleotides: TGCGCCAGCAGCTTGGAGTTTGGAGCGGGGGGCCAACGGGAGCAGTTCTTC.

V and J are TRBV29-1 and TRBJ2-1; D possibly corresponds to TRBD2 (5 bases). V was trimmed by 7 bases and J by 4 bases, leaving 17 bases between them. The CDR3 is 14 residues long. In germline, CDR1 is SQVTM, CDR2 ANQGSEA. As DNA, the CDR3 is TGCAGCGCCCACCCCGGGGATGTGTACAATGAGCAGTTCTTC. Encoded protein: CSAHPGDVYNEQFF.

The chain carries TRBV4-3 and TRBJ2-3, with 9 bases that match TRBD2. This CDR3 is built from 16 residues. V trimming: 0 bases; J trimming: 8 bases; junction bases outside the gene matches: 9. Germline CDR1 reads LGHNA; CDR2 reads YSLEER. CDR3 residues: CASSQDLRGGGGTQYF. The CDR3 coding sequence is TGCGCCAGCAGCCAAGATCTGCGGGGGGGCGGAGGTACGCAGTATTTT.

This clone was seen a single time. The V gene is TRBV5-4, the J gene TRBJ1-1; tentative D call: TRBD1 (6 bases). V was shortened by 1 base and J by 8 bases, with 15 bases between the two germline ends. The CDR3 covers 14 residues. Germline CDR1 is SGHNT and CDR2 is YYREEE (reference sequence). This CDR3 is CASSLRGGAAEAFF. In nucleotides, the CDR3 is TGTGCCAGCAGCTTGAGGGGGGGGGCAGCCGAAGCTTTCTTT. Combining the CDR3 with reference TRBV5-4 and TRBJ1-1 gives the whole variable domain ETGVTQSPTHLIKTRGQQVTLRCSSQSGHNTVSWYQQALGQGPQFIFQYYREEENGRGNFPPRFSGLQFPNYSSELNVNALELDDSALYLCASSLRGGAAEAFFGQGTRLTVV.

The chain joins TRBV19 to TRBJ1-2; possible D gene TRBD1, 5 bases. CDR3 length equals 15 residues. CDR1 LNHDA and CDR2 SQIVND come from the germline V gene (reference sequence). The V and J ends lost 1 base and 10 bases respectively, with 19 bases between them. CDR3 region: CASSIAPSGIPDYTF. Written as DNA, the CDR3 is TGTGCCAGTAGTATAGCCCCTTCAGGGATCCCTGACTACACCTTC.

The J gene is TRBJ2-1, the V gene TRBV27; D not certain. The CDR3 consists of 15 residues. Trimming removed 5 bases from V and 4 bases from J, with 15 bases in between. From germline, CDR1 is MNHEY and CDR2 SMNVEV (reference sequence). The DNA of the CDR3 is TGTGCCAGCAGTCAAACGCGGCCCCTATACAATGAGCAGTTCTTC. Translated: CASSQTRPLYNEQFF.

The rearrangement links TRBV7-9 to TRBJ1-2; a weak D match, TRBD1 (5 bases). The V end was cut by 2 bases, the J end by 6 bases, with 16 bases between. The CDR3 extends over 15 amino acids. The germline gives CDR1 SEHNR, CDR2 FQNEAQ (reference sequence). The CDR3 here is CASSLMGRSGDGYTF. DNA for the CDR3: TGTGCCAGCAGCTTAATGGGGCGGAGCGGGGATGGCTACACCTTC.

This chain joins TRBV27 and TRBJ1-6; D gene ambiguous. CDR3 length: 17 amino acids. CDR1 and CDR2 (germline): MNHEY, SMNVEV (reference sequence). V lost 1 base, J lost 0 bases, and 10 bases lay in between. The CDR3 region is CASSLFGRDSYNSPLHF. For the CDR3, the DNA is TGTGCCAGCAGTTTATTCGGGAGGGACTCCTATAATTCACCCCTCCACTTT.

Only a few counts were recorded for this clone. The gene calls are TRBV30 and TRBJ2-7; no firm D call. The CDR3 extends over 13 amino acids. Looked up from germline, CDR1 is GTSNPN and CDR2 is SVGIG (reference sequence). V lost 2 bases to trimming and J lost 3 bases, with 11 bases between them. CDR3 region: CAWSIRHFYEQYF. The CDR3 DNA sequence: TGTGCCTGGAGTATTAGACACTTCTACGAGCAGTACTTC.

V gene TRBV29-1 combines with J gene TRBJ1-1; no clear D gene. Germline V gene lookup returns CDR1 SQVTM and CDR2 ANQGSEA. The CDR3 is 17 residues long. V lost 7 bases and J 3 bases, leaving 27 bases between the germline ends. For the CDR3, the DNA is TGCAGCGCGCGGCACACCAGGAAGGGCGAGGGAGACACTGAAGCTTTCTTT. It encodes CSARHTRKGEGDTEAFF.

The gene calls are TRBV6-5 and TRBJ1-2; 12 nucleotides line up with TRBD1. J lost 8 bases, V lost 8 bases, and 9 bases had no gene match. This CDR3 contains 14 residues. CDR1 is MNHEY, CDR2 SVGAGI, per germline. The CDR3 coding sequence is TGTGCCAGCGAACCGGGACAGGGGGCGTCGGGCTACACCTTC. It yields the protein CASEPGQGASGYTF.

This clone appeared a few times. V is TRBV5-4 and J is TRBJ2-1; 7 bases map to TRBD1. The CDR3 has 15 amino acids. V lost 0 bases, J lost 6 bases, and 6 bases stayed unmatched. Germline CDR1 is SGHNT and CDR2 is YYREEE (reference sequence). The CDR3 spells CASSLEDRTGNEQFF. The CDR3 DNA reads TGTGCCAGCAGCTTGGAGGACAGGACGGGCAATGAGCAGTTCTTC.

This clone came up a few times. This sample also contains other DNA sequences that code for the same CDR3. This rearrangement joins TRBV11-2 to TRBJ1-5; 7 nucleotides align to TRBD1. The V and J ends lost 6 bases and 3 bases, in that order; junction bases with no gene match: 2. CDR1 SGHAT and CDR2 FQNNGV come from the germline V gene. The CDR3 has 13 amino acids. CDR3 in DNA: TGTGCCAGCAGGGGACAGTCCAATCAGCCCCAGCATTTT. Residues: CASRGQSNQPQHF.

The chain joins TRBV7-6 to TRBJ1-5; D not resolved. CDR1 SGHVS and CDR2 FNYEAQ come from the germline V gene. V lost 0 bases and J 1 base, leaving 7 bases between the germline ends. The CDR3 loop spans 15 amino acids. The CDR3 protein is CASSLAPGSNQPQHF. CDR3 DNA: TGTGCCAGCAGCTTAGCGCCGGGGAGCAATCAGCCCCAGCATTTT.

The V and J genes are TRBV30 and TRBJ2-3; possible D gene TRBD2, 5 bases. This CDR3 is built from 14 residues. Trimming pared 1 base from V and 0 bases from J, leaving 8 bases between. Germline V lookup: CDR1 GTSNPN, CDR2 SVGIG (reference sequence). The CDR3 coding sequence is TGTGCCTGGAGTGAGGGCGGGAGCACAGATACGCAGTATTTT. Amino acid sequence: CAWSEGGSTDTQYF.